This TCR beta chain was captured in a study of T cell responses to AZD1222 COVID-19 vaccine. General observations from the study: Per reports, nearly half of all spike-specific TCRs target regions that are unmutated in variants. The study identified only five to seven AZD1222 recipients as seropositive at baseline. Among the donors, most were white British and more were female, and clonal diversity was possibly underestimated.

Repertoires were generated with immunoSEQ multiplex PCR, while TCRdb's copy carries only in-frame clones and drops some. The repertoire holds 75,000 to 95,000 clones, with around 90% as singletons. Trimming stripped 4 bases from V and 3 bases from J, with 16 bases between. This CDR3 has 16 amino acids. The germline CDR1 and CDR2 sequences are SGHNT and YYREEE (reference sequence). With regard to this clone: The antigen remains undetermined.

The chain combines TRBV5-4 with TRBJ1-4, with D unresolved. The clonotype comes from an adult who received the AZD1222 COVID-19 vaccine. The source material was peripheral blood, sampled 28 days after the second AZD1222 dose. The CDR3 is CASSTYTGVSNEKLFF. The CDR3 DNA sequence: TGTGCCAGCAGCACCTACACCGGGGTTTCTAATGAAAAACTGTTTTTT.